The rows below give T cell receptor beta chains drawn from one sample of a study of blood T cell repertoires in COVID-19. The assay was immunoSEQ multiplex PCR, and TCRdb's table has in-frame clones only and misses some. This sample has approximately 99,000 clones, with about four fifths found just once. What was sequenced was peripheral blood. All receptors come from a woman over 75 with active or convalescent COVID-19. CDR3s leave out the opening cysteine and the closing phenylalanine or tryptophan. The order of the fields is V gene, J gene, CDR3 protein.

v_call: TRBV5-4
j_call: TRBJ2-3
cdr3_aa: ASSPSTDTQY

v_call: TRBV6-6
j_call: TRBJ1-1
cdr3_aa: ASRPGGSIAYTEAF

v_call: TRBV5-1
j_call: TRBJ2-2
cdr3_aa: ASSPGQGSTGELF

v_call: TRBV9
j_call: TRBJ2-2
cdr3_aa: ASSVGLDTGELF

v_call: TRBV18
j_call: TRBJ1-1
cdr3_aa: ASSRYKTGEAF

v_call: TRBV19
j_call: TRBJ2-5
cdr3_aa: ASRQGTETQY

v_call: TRBV20-1
j_call: TRBJ1-1
cdr3_aa: SARASDEAF

v_call: TRBV5-8
j_call: TRBJ2-2
cdr3_aa: ASSFGRRLAGAAGELF

v_call: TRBV7-3
j_call: TRBJ1-1
cdr3_aa: ASLARGGTEAF

v_call: TRBV9
j_call: TRBJ2-7
cdr3_aa: ASSVRAGGGYEQY

v_call: TRBV10-2
j_call: TRBJ1-1
cdr3_aa: ASSEGSNTEAF

v_call: TRBV28
j_call: TRBJ1-1
cdr3_aa: ASSFSAQPKQGSSEAF

v_call: TRBV27
j_call: TRBJ1-1
cdr3_aa: ASSLLRANTEAF

v_call: TRBV6-1
j_call: TRBJ2-7
cdr3_aa: ASSEFLLAGSYEQY

v_call: TRBV24-1
j_call: TRBJ2-1
cdr3_aa: ATSDAGVGAYNEQF

v_call: TRBV6-2/TRBV6-3
j_call: TRBJ2-1
cdr3_aa: ASSYRSGTFYNEQF

v_call: TRBV7-3
j_call: TRBJ1-1
cdr3_aa: ASSREPTGGAF

v_call: TRBV5-4
j_call: TRBJ1-2
cdr3_aa: ASSPDRGYGYT

v_call: TRBV7-2
j_call: TRBJ1-5
cdr3_aa: ASSGTGAQPQH

v_call: TRBV9
j_call: TRBJ2-1
cdr3_aa: ASSVVGRDGEQF

v_call: TRBV7-9
j_call: TRBJ1-2
cdr3_aa: ASSDYRGFGYT

v_call: TRBV28
j_call: TRBJ2-5
cdr3_aa: ASRLTGPRYQETQY

v_call: TRBV7-2
j_call: TRBJ2-7
cdr3_aa: ASSAPGRGLAGIREQY

v_call: TRBV29-1
j_call: TRBJ2-5
cdr3_aa: SVANRNRGLGETQY

v_call: TRBV25-1
j_call: TRBJ1-1
cdr3_aa: ASSEMGRTEAF

v_call: TRBV28
j_call: TRBJ1-1
cdr3_aa: ASSIQGAVTEAF

v_call: TRBV15
j_call: TRBJ1-2
cdr3_aa: ATSRDRVAGPNYGYT

v_call: TRBV25-1
j_call: TRBJ1-5
cdr3_aa: ASSEWGGNQPQH

v_call: TRBV19
j_call: TRBJ1-5
cdr3_aa: ASSIPGQGARQPQH

v_call: TRBV6-5
j_call: TRBJ2-7
cdr3_aa: ASRLGLSTEQY

v_call: TRBV10-3
j_call: TRBJ1-6
cdr3_aa: AISSTGSDSPLH

v_call: TRBV15
j_call: TRBJ2-6
cdr3_aa: ATSRFIGAGANVLT

v_call: TRBV5-6
j_call: TRBJ1-1
cdr3_aa: ASSLERVRTEAF

v_call: TRBV7-2
j_call: TRBJ2-3
cdr3_aa: ASSERGDTQY

v_call: TRBV12-3/TRBV12-4
j_call: TRBJ2-1
cdr3_aa: ASSLDGNEQF

v_call: TRBV6-6
j_call: TRBJ1-3
cdr3_aa: AVGQGGADTIY

v_call: TRBV28
j_call: TRBJ2-3
cdr3_aa: ASSQTSGPTDTQY

v_call: TRBV5-1
j_call: TRBJ1-2
cdr3_aa: ASSQRQGNYGYT

v_call: TRBV5-1
j_call: TRBJ2-7
cdr3_aa: ASGIGTGGIEQY

v_call: TRBV6-6
j_call: TRBJ2-5
cdr3_aa: ASSYLDNRGFETQY

v_call: TRBV25-1
j_call: TRBJ1-2
cdr3_aa: ASPRGGGYT

v_call: TRBV4-3
j_call: TRBJ1-1
cdr3_aa: ASSQGTAGGVNTEAF

v_call: TRBV7-9
j_call: TRBJ2-1
cdr3_aa: ASSFDRARGSNNEQF

v_call: TRBV5-1
j_call: TRBJ2-1
cdr3_aa: ASSLAAGRYNEQF

v_call: TRBV19
j_call: TRBJ2-7
cdr3_aa: ASSIAGGTYEQY